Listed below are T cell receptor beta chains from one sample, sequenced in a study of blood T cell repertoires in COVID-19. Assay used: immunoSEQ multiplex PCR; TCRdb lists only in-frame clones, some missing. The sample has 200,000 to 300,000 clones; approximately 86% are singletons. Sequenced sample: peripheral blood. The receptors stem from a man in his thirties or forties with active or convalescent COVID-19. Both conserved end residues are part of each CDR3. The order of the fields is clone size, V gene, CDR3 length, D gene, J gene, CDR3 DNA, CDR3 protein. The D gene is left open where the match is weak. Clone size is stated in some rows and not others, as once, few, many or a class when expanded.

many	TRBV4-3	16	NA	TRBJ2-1	TGCGCCAGCAGCCAAGAGGGAGGGGGATCCTACAATGAGCAGTTCTTC	CASSQEGGGSYNEQFF
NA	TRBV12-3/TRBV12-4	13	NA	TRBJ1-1	TGTGCCAGCAGTGGGGGGAACTGGGCGAAAGCTTTCTTT	CASSGGNWAKAFF
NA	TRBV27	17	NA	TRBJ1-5	TGTGCCAGCAGAGAAAATAAGAGTTCCAGGGACAATCAGCCCCAGCATTTT	CASRENKSSRDNQPQHF
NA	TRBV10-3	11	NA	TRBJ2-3	TGTGCCATCACCTCGACAGATACGCAGTATTTT	CAITSTDTQYF
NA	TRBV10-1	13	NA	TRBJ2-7	TGCGCCAGCAGTGAGAAGGGGTTATACGAGCAGTACTTC	CASSEKGLYEQYF
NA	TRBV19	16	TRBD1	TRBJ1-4	TGTGCCAGCACGGGACAGGGCATTGGGGCGGGCGAAAAACTGTTTTTT	CASTGQGIGAGEKLFF
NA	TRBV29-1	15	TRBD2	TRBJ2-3	TGCAGCGTTGAAGAATCTAGCGGAATCACAGATACGCAGTATTTT	CSVEESSGITDTQYF
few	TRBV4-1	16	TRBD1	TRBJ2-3	TGCGCCAGCAGCCAGACTAAGGGACAGGGAAGGGATACGCAGTATTTT	CASSQTKGQGRDTQYF
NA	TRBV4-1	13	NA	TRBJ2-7	TGCGCCAGCAGCCAAGGTACGGGGTGGGAGCAGTACTTC	CASSQGTGWEQYF
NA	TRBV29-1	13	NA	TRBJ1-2	TGCAGCGTCGAGGTGGGGACAAGCTATGGCTACACCTTC	CSVEVGTSYGYTF
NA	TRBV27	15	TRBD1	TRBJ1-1	TGTGCCAGCAGATCATTACAGGGGGCCAACACTGAAGCTTTCTTT	CASRSLQGANTEAFF
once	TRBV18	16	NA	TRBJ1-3	TGTGCCAGCTCACCCCAGGAGGGAATGGGTGGAAACACCATATATTTT	CASSPQEGMGGNTIYF
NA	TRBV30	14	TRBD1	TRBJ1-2	TGTGCCTGGAGTGGGGGGACAGGGGGCTTGGGCTACACCTTC	CAWSGGTGGLGYTF
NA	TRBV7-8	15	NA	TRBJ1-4	TGTGCCAGCAGCTTGTACGGGGGAATAAGAGAAAAACTGTTTTTT	CASSLYGGIREKLFF
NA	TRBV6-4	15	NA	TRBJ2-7	TGTGCCAGCAGAAGACCGGGAGTGAGAATTTACGAGCAGTACTTC	CASRRPGVRIYEQYF
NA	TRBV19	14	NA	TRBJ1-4	TGTGCCAGTAGCGTGACAGTATATAATGAAAAACTGTTTTTT	CASSVTVYNEKLFF
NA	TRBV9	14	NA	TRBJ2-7	TGTGCCAGCAGCGTAACCCAAACTAGCTCCGAGCAGTACTTC	CASSVTQTSSEQYF
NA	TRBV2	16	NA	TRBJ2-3	TGTGCCAGCATCCCCGGGAGACCGATTAGCACAGATACGCAGTATTTT	CASIPGRPISTDTQYF
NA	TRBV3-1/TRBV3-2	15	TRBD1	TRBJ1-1	TGTGCCAGCAGCCTATCCAGGGGGCTTGGCACTGAAGCTTTCTTT	CASSLSRGLGTEAFF
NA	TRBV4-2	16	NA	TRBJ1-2	TGTGCCAGCAGCCAAGATGTTTACCCCGGGAACTATGGCTACACCTTC	CASSQDVYPGNYGYTF
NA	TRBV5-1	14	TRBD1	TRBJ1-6	TGCGCCAGCAGCTTGGGACAGGGTAATTCACCCCTCCACTTT	CASSLGQGNSPLHF
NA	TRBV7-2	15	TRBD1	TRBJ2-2	TGTGCCAGCAACCTAGACAGGGTGGGCACCGGGGAGCTGTTTTTT	CASNLDRVGTGELFF
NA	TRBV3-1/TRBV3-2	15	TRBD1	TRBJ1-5	TGTGCCAGCAGCCAAGATTCAGGGGGCGGTCAGCCCCAGCATTTT	CASSQDSGGGQPQHF
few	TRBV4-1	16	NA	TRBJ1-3	TGCGCCAGCAGCCAAGATTCCGGGGGCTCTGGAAACACCATATATTTT	CASSQDSGGSGNTIYF
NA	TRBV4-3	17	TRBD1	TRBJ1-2	TGCGCCAGCAGCCATCCCCGTGACAGGGCGGTCGGCTATGGCTACACCTTC	CASSHPRDRAVGYGYTF
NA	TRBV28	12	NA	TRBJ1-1	TGTGCCAGCAGCTCAGGGGCGGTTGAAGCTTTCTTT	CASSSGAVEAFF
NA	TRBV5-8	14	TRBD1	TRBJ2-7	TGTGCCAGCAGCCCCGGGACAGGGGGCAACGAGCAGTACTTC	CASSPGTGGNEQYF
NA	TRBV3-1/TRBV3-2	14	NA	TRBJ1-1	TGTGCCAGCAGCCAAGGGAGGAAATGGACTGAAGCTTTCTTT	CASSQGRKWTEAFF
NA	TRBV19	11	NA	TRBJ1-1	TGTGCCAGTAGACAGGGTACTGAAGCTTTCTTT	CASRQGTEAFF
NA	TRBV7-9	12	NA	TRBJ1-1	TGTGCCAGCAACGGAGAGAACACTGAAGCTTTCTTT	CASNGENTEAFF
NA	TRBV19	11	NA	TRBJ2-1	TGTGCCAGCCGAGTTGGCGGTGAGCAGTTCTTC	CASRVGGEQFF
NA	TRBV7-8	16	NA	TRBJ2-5	TGTGCCAGCAGCTCCAATGTACTTCTAGGGAGGGAGACCCAGTACTTC	CASSSNVLLGRETQYF
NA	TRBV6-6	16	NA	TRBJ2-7	TGTGCCAGCAGCCCGAGGACTGCGGTTTTATACTACGAGCAGTACTTC	CASSPRTAVLYYEQYF
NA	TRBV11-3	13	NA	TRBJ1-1	TGTGCCAGCAGCTTATACATGAACACTGAAGCTTTCTTT	CASSLYMNTEAFF
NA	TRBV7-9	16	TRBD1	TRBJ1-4	TGTGCCAGCAGCCCCAGACAGGGAGCAACTAATGAAAAACTGTTTTTT	CASSPRQGATNEKLFF
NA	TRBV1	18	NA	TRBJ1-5	TGCACCAGCAGCCCCCCGCGGGGACAGGGGGCCCGCAATCAGCCCCAGCATTTT	CTSSPPRGQGARNQPQHF
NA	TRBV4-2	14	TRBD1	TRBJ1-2	TGTGCCAGCAGCCCAGGGACAGCTTTTTATGGCTACACCTTC	CASSPGTAFYGYTF
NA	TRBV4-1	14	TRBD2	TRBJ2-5	TGCGCCAGCAGCCGAGGCAGCGGGGTTGAGACCCAGTACTTC	CASSRGSGVETQYF
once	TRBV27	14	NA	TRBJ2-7	TGTGCCAGCAGTTGGTTGGGGCGCCCCTACGAGCAGTACTTC	CASSWLGRPYEQYF
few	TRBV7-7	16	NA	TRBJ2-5	TGTGCCAGCAGCGGAACCGGACGGGGGGCCGGAGAGACCCAGTACTTC	CASSGTGRGAGETQYF
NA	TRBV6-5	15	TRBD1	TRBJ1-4	TGTGCCAGCAGAACCTTTGGGACAGTAAATGAAAAACTGTTTTTT	CASRTFGTVNEKLFF
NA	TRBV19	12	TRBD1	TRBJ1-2	TGTGCCAGTAGTGGACAGGGTATTGGCTACACCTTC	CASSGQGIGYTF
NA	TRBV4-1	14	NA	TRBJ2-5	TGCGCCAGCAGCCAACGAGGGCTGGGGGAGACCCAGTACTTC	CASSQRGLGETQYF
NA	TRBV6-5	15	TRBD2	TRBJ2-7	TGTGCCAGCAGGAGAAGCGGGGGCTCTCAGGCAGAGCAGTACTTC	CASRRSGGSQAEQYF
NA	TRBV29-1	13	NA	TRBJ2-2	TGCGGAAGAAACGGGACAAACACCGGGGAGCTGTTTTTT	CGRNGTNTGELFF
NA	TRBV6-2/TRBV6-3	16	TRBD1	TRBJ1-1	TGTGCCAGCAGCCCGCGTGGACCGGACAGGCCATCTGAAGCTTTCTTT	CASSPRGPDRPSEAFF
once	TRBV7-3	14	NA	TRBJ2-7	TGTGCCAGCAGCCAACAGGACGGCCCCTACGAGCAGTACTTC	CASSQQDGPYEQYF
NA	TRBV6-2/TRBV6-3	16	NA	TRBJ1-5	TGTGCCAGCAGTTACGTTCGGGTGATCGGCAATCAGCCCCAGCATTTT	CASSYVRVIGNQPQHF
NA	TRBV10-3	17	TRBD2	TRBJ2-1	TGTGCCATCAGTGAGAGACAGGGACTAGCGGGGCTGAATGAGCAGTTCTTC	CAISERQGLAGLNEQFF
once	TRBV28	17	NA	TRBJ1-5	TGTGCCAGCAGTTTTCATAAGGGGGTTTATCGCAATCAGCCCCAGCATTTT	CASSFHKGVYRNQPQHF
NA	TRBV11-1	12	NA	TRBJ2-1	TGTGCCAGCAGCTCGCCTAGGGGTCGGTCTTTCTTC	CASSSPRGRSFF
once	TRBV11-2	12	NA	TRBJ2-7	TGTGCCAGCAGCTTAACGGGGGACGAGCAGTACTTC	CASSLTGDEQYF
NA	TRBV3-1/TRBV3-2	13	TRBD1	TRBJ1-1	TGTGCCAGCAGCCGAAGGGACAGGGATAGGGCTTTCTTT	CASSRRDRDRAFF
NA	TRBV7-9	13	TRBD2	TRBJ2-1	TGTGCCAGCCGAGGACTAGAGAACAATGAGCAGTTCTTC	CASRGLENNEQFF